These T cell receptor beta chains were read from a single sample in a study of OX40 agonist ivuxolimab in advanced cancers. TCRdb keeps only in-frame clones here, not all; method: immunoSEQ multiplex PCR. The data hold about 34,000 clones, with around 83% observed a single time. The sample consisted of CD4+ or CD8+ T cells sorted from blood, taken in a trial of the OX40 agonist ivuxolimab. The receptors derive from an adult with an advanced solid tumor such as melanoma, head and neck, liver or kidney cancer. The CDR3 runs from the conserved cysteine through the conserved F or W. Fields, in order: J gene, V gene, clone size, D gene, CDR3 DNA, CDR3 protein. The D gene is left open where the match is weak. The size entry is marked missing in some rows and otherwise reads once, few, many or a size class.

TRBJ2-3,TRBV11-2,NA,NA,TGTGCCAGCAGCCAAGATCAAGGTAGCGGCACAGATACGCAGTATTTT,CASSQDQGSGTDTQYF
TRBJ2-6,TRBV9,few,NA,TGTGCCAGCAGCGCAGGGTCTGGGGCCAACGTCCTGACTTTC,CASSAGSGANVLTF
TRBJ2-7,TRBV28,NA,NA,TGTGCCACCCTAATGACAGGACTTTACTACGAGCAGTACTTC,CATLMTGLYYEQYF
TRBJ2-2,TRBV9,NA,NA,TGTGCCAGCAGTTACTCGGACACCGGGGAGCTGTTTTTT,CASSYSDTGELFF
TRBJ2-2,TRBV7-9,many,NA,TGTGCCAGCAGTCCCGAGAACACCGGGGAGCTGTTTTTT,CASSPENTGELFF
TRBJ1-5,TRBV25-1,NA,TRBD1,TGTGCCAGTGGCTCACAGGGGAATCAGCCCCAGCATTTT,CASGSQGNQPQHF
TRBJ2-2,TRBV7-9,NA,NA,TGTGCCAGCAGCCCAGACCAGGAGGCTATCGGGGAGCTGTTTTTT,CASSPDQEAIGELFF
TRBJ1-1,TRBV5-1,NA,NA,TGCGCCAGCAGCCTAATTGGGGGGACCACTAACACTGAAGCTTTCTTT,CASSLIGGTTNTEAFF
TRBJ1-5,TRBV21-1,NA,NA,TGTGCCAGCAGCAAAGGTTATGGTGGGGTAAGGGGAGGGGAGCAGCCCCAGCATTTT,CASSKGYGGVRGGEQPQHF
TRBJ2-7,TRBV6-5,once,NA,TGTGCCAGCAGTATCCGTAGCGGAACGTACTACGAGCAGTACTTC,CASSIRSGTYYEQYF
TRBJ2-7,TRBV11-2,NA,NA,TGTGCCAGCAGCTTAGAGGCTAGCAGCTCCTACGAGCAGTACTTC,CASSLEASSSYEQYF
TRBJ1-1,TRBV28,once,NA,TGTGCCAGCAGTTGGGAGGGGAACACTGAAGCTTTCTTT,CASSWEGNTEAFF
TRBJ1-1,TRBV29-1,NA,NA,TGCAGCGTTTTTTGGGCAGGGTCTAGGAACACTGAAGCTTTCTTT,CSVFWAGSRNTEAFF
TRBJ1-5,TRBV2,NA,TRBD1,TGTGCCAGCAGTGTCCCCGGGACAGGGGGCGATCAGCCCCAGCATTTT,CASSVPGTGGDQPQHF
TRBJ2-1,TRBV7-3,NA,NA,TGTGCCAGCAGCTTAACGGGCAGTAATGAGCAGTTCTTC,CASSLTGSNEQFF
TRBJ2-7,TRBV7-2,NA,NA,TGTGCCAGCAGCTTCACATCGGGAAAAAACGAGCAGTACTTC,CASSFTSGKNEQYF
TRBJ2-7,TRBV29-1,NA,TRBD2,TGCAGCGTTGGGCAGCGGGAGGCATACGAGCAGTACTTC,CSVGQREAYEQYF
TRBJ2-1,TRBV5-4,few,NA,TGTGCCAGCAGCTCCCCGAACGCCAACAATGAGCAGTTCTTC,CASSSPNANNEQFF
TRBJ1-4,TRBV7-5,NA,NA,TGTGTCAGAACCCAGACAAGGGCTAATGAAAAACTGTTTTTT,CVRTQTRANEKLFF
TRBJ2-7,TRBV28,NA,NA,TGTGCCAGCAGTTTATACAGGGACGAGCAGTACTTC,CASSLYRDEQYF
TRBJ1-2,TRBV27,NA,NA,TGTGCCAGCCAAACAGGGACAATGGGCTACACCTTC,CASQTGTMGYTF
TRBJ1-4,TRBV6-1,NA,NA,TGTGCCACTGAAGGGCCCGTGGGGAGCGAAAAACTGTTTTTT,CATEGPVGSEKLFF
TRBJ1-2,TRBV5-4,NA,NA,TGTGCCAGCAGCTTGGAAGGGGGAAGCTATGGCTACACCTTC,CASSLEGGSYGYTF
TRBJ1-5,TRBV21-1,NA,NA,TGTGCCAGCAGCAAATCTTGGGTCCCGACTGTTAGGGCAGGGTGGTCCGTGGGGAATCAGCCCCAGCATTTT,CASSKSWVPTVRAGWSVGNQPQHF
TRBJ2-6,TRBV27,NA,NA,TGTGCCAGCAGTTTACTGTTCTCTGGGGCCAACGTCCTGACTTTC,CASSLLFSGANVLTF
TRBJ2-1,TRBV5-4,once,NA,TGTGCCAGCAGCCCACAGGGATCTTACAATGAGCAGTTCTTC,CASSPQGSYNEQFF
TRBJ2-6,TRBV6-5,NA,NA,TGTGCCAGCAGCCCCAGGGTGTCTGGGGCCAACGTCCTGACTTTC,CASSPRVSGANVLTF
TRBJ2-2,TRBV5-4,NA,NA,TGTGCCAGCAGCTTAGGGGGAACCGGGGAGCTGTTTTTT,CASSLGGTGELFF
TRBJ2-1,TRBV2,NA,NA,TGTGCCAGCAGTGAGGAGGCTTACAATGAGCAGTTCTTC,CASSEEAYNEQFF
TRBJ1-6,TRBV9,NA,TRBD1,TGTGCCAGCAGCGTACAGGGGGGTGATAATTCACCCCTCCACTTT,CASSVQGGDNSPLHF
TRBJ1-5,TRBV27,NA,NA,TGTGCCAGCAGTCCCTATGGCGGTAGCAATCAGCCCCAGCATTTT,CASSPYGGSNQPQHF
TRBJ2-3,TRBV9,NA,TRBD2,TGTGCCAGCAGCGTCCCGACTAGCGGAAACACAGATACGCAGTATTTT,CASSVPTSGNTDTQYF
TRBJ2-7,TRBV7-9,NA,NA,TGTGCCAGCAGCTCCCCCTACGAGCAGTACTTC,CASSSPYEQYF
TRBJ2-7,TRBV27,NA,NA,TGTGCCAGCAGTTCCGGTGTATCCTATGAGCAGTACTTC,CASSSGVSYEQYF
TRBJ2-7,TRBV21-1,NA,NA,TGTGCCAGCAGCAAAGTTGGCCGGACTACTTTCTACGAGCAGTACTTC,CASSKVGRTTFYEQYF
TRBJ2-1,TRBV7-7,NA,NA,TGTGCTAGCAGCTTAGCCCTCGGGACAGAGCAGTTCTTC,CASSLALGTEQFF
TRBJ2-1,TRBV7-6,NA,NA,TGTGCCAGCAGCGGACGGGACTCACTACCAAATGAGCAGTTCTTC,CASSGRDSLPNEQFF
TRBJ2-7,TRBV4-2,many,TRBD2,TGTGCCAGCAGCCAAGGCTCGGGGGGGCCCGACGAGCAGTACTTC,CASSQGSGGPDEQYF
TRBJ2-6,TRBV27,NA,TRBD1,TGTGCCAGCAGTCCAGGGGGCGCTGGGGCCAACGTCCTGACTTTC,CASSPGGAGANVLTF
TRBJ2-7,TRBV4-1,NA,TRBD1,TGCGCCAGCAGCCATAGGACAGGGGGCGCGTGGGAGCAGTACTTC,CASSHRTGGAWEQYF
TRBJ2-3,TRBV28,NA,NA,TGTGCCAGCAGTTTTGTGGCAGGGACAGATACGCAGTATTTT,CASSFVAGTDTQYF
TRBJ2-3,TRBV6-4,NA,NA,TGTGCCAGCAGTGAAGGAGCGGCCACAGATACGCAGTATTTT,CASSEGAATDTQYF
TRBJ2-7,TRBV2,NA,NA,TGTGCCAGCAACGGACTCCTTTCCTACGAGCAGTACTTC,CASNGLLSYEQYF
TRBJ2-2,TRBV4-1,once,NA,TGCGCCAGCAGCCAAGAGGAGGGAATCCCCGGGGAGCTGTTTTTT,CASSQEEGIPGELFF
TRBJ2-1,TRBV5-4,NA,NA,TGTGCCAGCAGCTTGGGAGCGGCAGGGCAGTTCTTC,CASSLGAAGQFF
TRBJ1-4,TRBV27,NA,NA,TGTGCCAGCAGTTCAAGCCGGGACATCCGAAAACTGTTTTTT,CASSSSRDIRKLFF
TRBJ1-3,TRBV5-8,NA,NA,TGTGCCAGCAGCTGGGGGGGCCTTACCGATATCTCTGGAAACACCATATATTTT,CASSWGGLTDISGNTIYF
TRBJ2-7,TRBV10-3,NA,TRBD2,TGTGCCATCAGTGAACCCCAGCGGGGTTTGGACGAGCAGTACTTC,CAISEPQRGLDEQYF
TRBJ1-1,TRBV7-2,once,NA,TGTGCCAGCAGCTTAGTAATAGCCCCGGGACACGAAGCTTTCTTT,CASSLVIAPGHEAFF
TRBJ2-4,TRBV27,NA,NA,TGTGCCAGCAGTTTAGGTATAGGCAGCATTCAGTACTTC,CASSLGIGSIQYF
TRBJ2-2,TRBV29-1,once,NA,TGCAGCGTCGCCGACGCGAACACCGGGGAGCTGTTTTTT,CSVADANTGELFF
TRBJ2-3,TRBV11-2,NA,NA,TGTGCCAGCAGCCCAAACTTAGCGGCTAGCACAGATACGCAGTATTTT,CASSPNLAASTDTQYF
TRBJ2-1,TRBV14,NA,TRBD2,TGTGCCAGCAGCCAAATGGCGGGGGGTTTCGATGAGCAGTTCTTC,CASSQMAGGFDEQFF